This entry describes one TCR beta chain. Researchers ran the PCR with 60 Vbeta and 13 Jbeta primers. The table came from immunoSEQ multiplex PCR; TCRdb's copy has only in-frame clones and leaves some out. This table holds some 200,000 clones, 75% to 85% found once. This CDR3 contains 17 residues. Losses at the gene ends were 4 bases for V and 6 bases for J; bases not matched to a gene: 12. CDR1 and CDR2 from the germline V gene are SGHRS and YFSETQ. This record comes from a study of cytomegalovirus exposure and HLA in healthy donors. The genes are TRBV5-1 and TRBJ2-3; 12 bases are shared with TRBD2. Sequenced input: PBMCs. The receptor was isolated from a woman between 55 and 75 years old in good health and CMV-seropositive. The chain's CDR3 is CASSPGGLAGGPDTQYF. The CDR3 coding sequence is TGCGCCAGCAGCCCTGGGGGGCTAGCGGGAGGGCCGGATACGCAGTATTTT.